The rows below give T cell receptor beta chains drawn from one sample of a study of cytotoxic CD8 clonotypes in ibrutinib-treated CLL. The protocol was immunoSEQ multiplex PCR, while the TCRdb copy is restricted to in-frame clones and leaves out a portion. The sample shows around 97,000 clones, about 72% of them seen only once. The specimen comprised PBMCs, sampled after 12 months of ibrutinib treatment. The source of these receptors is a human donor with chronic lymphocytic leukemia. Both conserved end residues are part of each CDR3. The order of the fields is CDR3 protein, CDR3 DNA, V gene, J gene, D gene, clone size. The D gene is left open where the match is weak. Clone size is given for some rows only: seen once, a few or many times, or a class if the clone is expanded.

CDR3aa: CASSWTSTDTQYF
CDR3nt: TGTGCCAGCAGCTGGACTAGCACAGATACGCAGTATTTT
v_gene: TRBV7-9
j_gene: TRBJ2-3
d_gene: NA
abundance: NA

CDR3aa: CASSLAPGTSGYQETQYF
CDR3nt: TGTGCCAGCAGCTTAGCGCCAGGGACTAGCGGGTACCAAGAGACCCAGTACTTC
v_gene: TRBV7-6
j_gene: TRBJ2-5
d_gene: TRBD2
abundance: NA

CDR3aa: CASSGLAGGYYEQYF
CDR3nt: TGTGCCAGCAGCGGACTAGCGGGGGGGTACTACGAGCAGTACTTC
v_gene: TRBV5-6
j_gene: TRBJ2-7
d_gene: TRBD2
abundance: NA

CDR3aa: CASSQEVGANTEAFF
CDR3nt: TGTGCCAGCAGCCAAGAGGTCGGGGCAAACACTGAAGCTTTCTTT
v_gene: TRBV4-2
j_gene: TRBJ1-1
d_gene: NA
abundance: NA

CDR3aa: CAISGGTGGLDTQYF
CDR3nt: TGTGCCATCAGCGGTGGGACAGGGGGTTTGGATACGCAGTATTTT
v_gene: TRBV10-3
j_gene: TRBJ2-3
d_gene: TRBD1
abundance: NA

CDR3aa: CASSATGYTEAFF
CDR3nt: TGTGCCAGCAGCGCTACAGGGTACACTGAAGCTTTCTTT
v_gene: TRBV2
j_gene: TRBJ1-1
d_gene: NA
abundance: NA

CDR3aa: CASSPRGDQPQHF
CDR3nt: TGTGCCAGCTCACCTCGAGGAGATCAGCCCCAGCATTTT
v_gene: TRBV18
j_gene: TRBJ1-5
d_gene: NA
abundance: NA

CDR3aa: CASSPQGNGYTF
CDR3nt: TGTGCCAGCAGCCCTCAGGGTAATGGCTACACCTTC
v_gene: TRBV21-1
j_gene: TRBJ1-2
d_gene: NA
abundance: few

CDR3aa: CATSRRGYTGELFF
CDR3nt: TGTGCCACCAGCAGACGCGGCTACACCGGGGAGCTGTTTTTT
v_gene: TRBV15
j_gene: TRBJ2-2
d_gene: NA
abundance: NA

CDR3aa: CASSFGQVNTGELFF
CDR3nt: TGTGCCAGCAGCTTCGGACAGGTGAACACCGGGGAGCTGTTTTTT
v_gene: TRBV7-7
j_gene: TRBJ2-2
d_gene: TRBD1
abundance: NA

CDR3aa: CAWSVGGARSGEQYF
CDR3nt: TGTGCCTGGAGTGTAGGGGGGGCTAGGTCAGGGGAGCAGTACTTC
v_gene: TRBV30
j_gene: TRBJ2-7
d_gene: NA
abundance: once

CDR3aa: CASSAPPRSTDTQYF
CDR3nt: TGTGCCAGCAGCGCACCCCCCCGGAGCACAGATACGCAGTATTTT
v_gene: TRBV9
j_gene: TRBJ2-3
d_gene: NA
abundance: NA

CDR3aa: CASSSGQGARAAFF
CDR3nt: TGTGCCAGCAGTTCCGGACAGGGGGCGCGTGCAGCTTTCTTT
v_gene: TRBV28
j_gene: TRBJ1-1
d_gene: TRBD1
abundance: NA

CDR3aa: CASSAGWMTSYEQYF
CDR3nt: TGTGCCAGCAGTGCTGGATGGATGACATCCTACGAGCAGTACTTC
v_gene: TRBV6-1
j_gene: TRBJ2-7
d_gene: NA
abundance: NA

CDR3aa: CSVRQAKTEAFF
CDR3nt: TGCAGCGTTCGACAGGCGAAGACTGAAGCTTTCTTT
v_gene: TRBV29-1
j_gene: TRBJ1-1
d_gene: NA
abundance: NA

CDR3aa: CASQDPGLASNEQFF
CDR3nt: TGCGCCAGCCAGGACCCGGGACTAGCCTCCAATGAGCAGTTCTTC
v_gene: TRBV5-1
j_gene: TRBJ2-1
d_gene: TRBD2
abundance: NA

CDR3aa: CASSYSGVDQPQHF
CDR3nt: TGTGCCAGCAGTTACTCGGGGGTGGATCAGCCCCAGCATTTT
v_gene: TRBV6-5
j_gene: TRBJ1-5
d_gene: NA
abundance: NA

CDR3aa: CASGLVPTPGQPMNTEAFF
CDR3nt: TGTGCTAGTGGTTTGGTCCCTACCCCCGGACAGCCCATGAACACTGAAGCTTTCTTT
v_gene: TRBV12-5
j_gene: TRBJ1-1
d_gene: NA
abundance: NA

CDR3aa: CASSSGRGSTEAFF
CDR3nt: TGTGCCAGCAGCTCAGGCAGGGGGTCCACTGAAGCTTTCTTT
v_gene: TRBV7-9
j_gene: TRBJ1-1
d_gene: TRBD1
abundance: NA

CDR3aa: CSVRTGEYGYTF
CDR3nt: TGCAGCGTTCGGACGGGAGAGTATGGCTACACCTTC
v_gene: TRBV29-1
j_gene: TRBJ1-2
d_gene: NA
abundance: NA

CDR3aa: CSATWSYEQYF
CDR3nt: TGCAGTGCTACGTGGTCCTACGAGCAGTACTTC
v_gene: TRBV20-1
j_gene: TRBJ2-7
d_gene: NA
abundance: NA

CDR3aa: CASRLLGTSSSYEQYF
CDR3nt: TGTGCCAGCAGGCTACTCGGGACTAGTTCCTCCTACGAGCAGTACTTC
v_gene: TRBV7-8
j_gene: TRBJ2-7
d_gene: TRBD2
abundance: NA

CDR3aa: CASSGSSYNEQFF
CDR3nt: TGTGCCAGCAGCGGGAGCTCCTACAATGAGCAGTTCTTC
v_gene: TRBV6-5
j_gene: TRBJ2-1
d_gene: NA
abundance: NA

CDR3aa: CASSPSGVPSSYEQYF
CDR3nt: TGTGCCAGCAGCCCTAGTGGGGTCCCCAGCTCCTACGAGCAGTACTTC
v_gene: TRBV9
j_gene: TRBJ2-7
d_gene: NA
abundance: NA

CDR3aa: CASSQGSWGNSPLHF
CDR3nt: TGTGCCAGCAGCCAAGGGAGCTGGGGTAACTCACCCCTCCACTTT
v_gene: TRBV4-2
j_gene: TRBJ1-6
d_gene: NA
abundance: NA

CDR3aa: CASRYGGTGVFYEQYF
CDR3nt: TGTGCCAGCAGATACGGCGGGACAGGGGTTTTCTACGAGCAGTACTTC
v_gene: TRBV4-2
j_gene: TRBJ2-7
d_gene: TRBD1
abundance: NA

CDR3aa: CASSLEPGLAYADTQYF
CDR3nt: TGTGCCAGCAGCTTAGAGCCGGGACTAGCGTACGCAGATACGCAGTATTTT
v_gene: TRBV7-8
j_gene: TRBJ2-3
d_gene: TRBD2
abundance: few

CDR3aa: CASSRDRTYEQYF
CDR3nt: TGTGCCAGCTCCCGGGACAGGACCTACGAGCAGTACTTC
v_gene: TRBV6-5
j_gene: TRBJ2-7
d_gene: TRBD1
abundance: few

CDR3aa: CASSQDSIVYEQFF
CDR3nt: TGTGCCAGCAGCCAAGATTCGATCGTCTATGAGCAGTTCTTC
v_gene: TRBV14
j_gene: TRBJ2-1
d_gene: NA
abundance: once

CDR3aa: CASSLGDTGSSYEQYF
CDR3nt: TGTGCCAGCAGCTTGGGAGATACCGGGAGCTCCTACGAGCAGTACTTC
v_gene: TRBV5-5
j_gene: TRBJ2-7
d_gene: NA
abundance: NA

CDR3aa: CASSRGQGNGYTF
CDR3nt: TGTGCCAGCAGCCGGGGACAGGGGAATGGCTACACCTTC
v_gene: TRBV7-6
j_gene: TRBJ1-2
d_gene: TRBD1
abundance: NA

CDR3aa: CASSQASDYGYTF
CDR3nt: TGTGCCAGCAGCCAAGCGTCGGATTATGGCTACACCTTC
v_gene: TRBV7-8
j_gene: TRBJ1-2
d_gene: NA
abundance: NA

CDR3aa: CASSLYRGEDQKLFF
CDR3nt: TGTGCCAGCAGCTTATACAGGGGAGAGGATCAAAAACTGTTTTTT
v_gene: TRBV7-2
j_gene: TRBJ1-4
d_gene: TRBD1
abundance: once

CDR3aa: CASSTGQGPYGYTF
CDR3nt: TGTGCCAGTAGTACAGGACAGGGCCCTTATGGCTACACCTTC
v_gene: TRBV19
j_gene: TRBJ1-2
d_gene: TRBD1
abundance: few

CDR3aa: CASSLEGGGTDTQYF
CDR3nt: TGCGCCAGCAGCTTGGAAGGCGGGGGTACAGATACGCAGTATTTT
v_gene: TRBV5-1
j_gene: TRBJ2-3
d_gene: TRBD2
abundance: NA

CDR3aa: CASSLEHNYGYTF
CDR3nt: TGTGCCAGCAGCTTAGAACACAACTATGGCTACACCTTC
v_gene: TRBV7-2
j_gene: TRBJ1-2
d_gene: NA
abundance: NA

CDR3aa: CSVATGAGEKLFF
CDR3nt: TGCAGCGTTGCAACAGGGGCGGGGGAAAAACTGTTTTTT
v_gene: TRBV29-1
j_gene: TRBJ1-4
d_gene: TRBD1
abundance: NA

CDR3aa: CASSPPALPEAFF
CDR3nt: TGTGCCAGCTCACCACCGGCATTACCTGAAGCTTTCTTT
v_gene: TRBV18
j_gene: TRBJ1-1
d_gene: NA
abundance: NA

CDR3aa: CASSENKQGWKNIQYF
CDR3nt: TGCGCCAGCAGTGAAAATAAGCAGGGTTGGAAAAACATTCAGTACTTC
v_gene: TRBV10-1
j_gene: TRBJ2-4
d_gene: NA
abundance: NA

CDR3aa: CASSLGGLSYEQYF
CDR3nt: TGCGCCAGCAGTTTGGGAGGGCTATCCTACGAGCAGTACTTC
v_gene: TRBV23-1
j_gene: TRBJ2-7
d_gene: TRBD2
abundance: NA

CDR3aa: CASSLERGETQYF
CDR3nt: TGTGCCAGCAGCTTAGAGCGGGGTGAGACCCAGTACTTC
v_gene: TRBV7-2
j_gene: TRBJ2-5
d_gene: TRBD2
abundance: once

CDR3aa: CASMPGTVVTEAFF
CDR3nt: TGTGCCAGCATGCCCGGAACGGTTGTCACTGAAGCTTTCTTT
v_gene: TRBV7-8
j_gene: TRBJ1-1
d_gene: NA
abundance: NA

CDR3aa: CASSQKGGPSYEQYF
CDR3nt: TGCGCCAGCAGCCAGAAGGGAGGGCCATCCTACGAGCAGTACTTC
v_gene: TRBV4-3
j_gene: TRBJ2-7
d_gene: TRBD2
abundance: NA

CDR3aa: CASSLARGYEETQYF
CDR3nt: TGCGCCAGCAGCTTGGCCCGGGGATATGAAGAGACCCAGTACTTC
v_gene: TRBV5-1
j_gene: TRBJ2-5
d_gene: NA
abundance: NA

CDR3aa: CASSPYGQAPNTEAFF
CDR3nt: TGTGCCAGCAGCCCTTACGGACAGGCCCCGAACACTGAAGCTTTCTTT
v_gene: TRBV7-8
j_gene: TRBJ1-1
d_gene: TRBD1
abundance: NA

CDR3aa: CASSLAGGIGDQPQHF
CDR3nt: TGTGCCAGCAGCTTGGCAGGGGGAATTGGGGATCAGCCCCAGCATTTT
v_gene: TRBV7-9
j_gene: TRBJ1-5
d_gene: TRBD1
abundance: NA

CDR3aa: CASSLVRQGETQYF
CDR3nt: TGTGCCAGCAGCTTAGTAAGACAGGGAGAGACCCAGTACTTC
v_gene: TRBV11-2
j_gene: TRBJ2-5
d_gene: TRBD1
abundance: NA

CDR3aa: CASSLDGTAETQYF
CDR3nt: TGTGCCAGCAGCTTAGATGGGACAGCTGAGACCCAGTACTTC
v_gene: TRBV11-3
j_gene: TRBJ2-5
d_gene: TRBD1
abundance: NA

CDR3aa: CASSAKDRLLQPQHF
CDR3nt: TGTGCCAGCAGTGCTAAGGACCGACTTTTGCAGCCCCAGCATTTT
v_gene: TRBV25-1
j_gene: TRBJ1-5
d_gene: NA
abundance: NA